The TCR beta chain described here comes from a study of response to subunit inactivated influenza vaccine. A single record per CDR3 protein comes from TCRdb applying MiXCR to the RT-PCR reads. This table has under 200,000 distinct CDR3 sequences, approximately 11% appearing once. There are many counts of this clonotype. The sequencing here drew on non-naive T cells sorted from PBMCs, taken around seven weeks after vaccination. This clonotype originated in a man between 45 and 60 years old who received an inactivated influenza vaccine.

CDR3 coding DNA: TGCAGCGTTGGCGGAATCGGACAGGTCGGAGGAGAGACCCAGTACTTC. The encoded protein is CSVGGIGQVGGETQYF. The V call is TRBV29-1, the J call TRBJ2-5, with 7 positions matching TRBD1. Trimming cost V 4 bases and J 4 bases; bases outside gene matches: 15. CDR1 SQVTM and CDR2 ANQGSEA come from the germline V gene. There are 16 residues in the CDR3.